What follows is one T cell receptor beta chain and its context. Its cognate antigen is unknown. This sample stems from a study of cytomegalovirus exposure and HLA in healthy donors. Study-wide points: In a later analysis, at a false discovery rate of 0.05, over 15,000 TCR beta sequences were associated with HLA alleles. Certain sequence variants were highly shared and formed a cluster, and this cluster was likely a sequencing artifact. CMV serostatus was the only immune exposure information that was available. Later analysis found that TCR beta chains associated with HLA were more clonally expanded than other, equally common chains.

PCR primers comprised 60 Vbeta and 13 Jbeta primers. Some clones are missing from TCRdb's copy, which holds only in-frame ones; the method was immunoSEQ multiplex PCR. This sample yields about 180,000 clones, of which around 73% are seen a single time; 2% to 2.5% belongs to the top ten. The clonotype originates from a man in his 60s in good health and CMV-seronegative. The specimen sequenced was PBMCs.

The CDR3 nucleotides are TGTGCCAGCACCCCCCCAGGGGGACGCCATGAGCAGTTCTTC. This gives the protein CASTPPGGRHEQFF. J is TRBJ2-1 and V is TRBV28; 7 bases agree with TRBD1. The CDR3 spans 14 residues. Unmatched junction bases numbered 11, after V lost 7 bases and J lost 8 bases. The germline V gene encodes CDR1 MDHEN and CDR2 SYDVKM.